This TCR beta chain was recorded in a study of regulatory T cells in long-lasting Graves disease. Study-level findings and limits: The analysis examined peripheral blood only and excluded thyroid tissue.

To make TCR beta libraries, researchers used iRepertoire HTBI primers and Arm-PCR of CDR3 regions. TCRdb re-called the multiplex PCR reads through MiXCR, storing one row per CDR3 protein. The sample holds about 560,000 distinct CDR3 sequences; about 16% are singletons and the top ten take around 12%. The sample's time point: newly diagnosed GD, antithyroid drugs for less than 3 months. PBMC-extracted RNA yielded the TCR library. This clonotype was seen at least ten times. Its antigen is not identified. The germline CDR1 and CDR2 sequences are MGHRA and YSYEKL. The CDR3 runs to 18 residues. The V and J ends lost 4 bases and 5 bases respectively, with 27 bases between them. These data were likewise used in another study, on T cells in Graves' hyperthyroidism and ophthalmopathy. Per that study: On the basis of clinical symptoms, serum thyroxine and TRAb, thyroid ultrasound and orbital computed tomography, diagnoses were made. The study used the HTBI primer set for a first-round RT-PCR of the TCR CDR3.

This TCR was recovered from a man between 18 and 29 years old with Graves disease. This chain uses TRBV4-1 with TRBJ2-7; the D gene is possibly TRBD1 (6 bases). The sequences come from peripheral blood mononuclear cells (PBMCs), collected at new diagnosis, from a patient treated with antithyroid drugs. The CDR3 nucleotides are TGCGCCAGCAGCCCGATGGGACCCACAGGGAGTCGCTACCACGAGCAGTACTTC. This encodes CASSPMGPTGSRYHEQYF.